The present T cell receptor (beta chain) was sequenced within a study of control samples from healthy donors and cancer patients. The repertoire was sequenced with immunoSEQ multiplex PCR; TCRdb's copy has only in-frame clones and lacks some. The sample has about 190,000 clones; the top ten hold more than 2%. The sequence came from a woman aged 25 to 39 in good health. Material for sequencing was blood.

In DNA form, the CDR3 reads TGTGCCAGCAGCCCCCGGACCTTGAACACTGAAGCTTTCTTT. This encodes CASSPRTLNTEAFF. The rearrangement links TRBV3-1 (or the pseudogene TRBV3-2) to TRBJ1-1, with D uncertain. The CDR3 totals 14 residues. Germline CDR1 is LGHDT and CDR2 is YNNKEL (reference sequence). V lost 4 bases to trimming and J lost 0 bases, with 9 bases between them.